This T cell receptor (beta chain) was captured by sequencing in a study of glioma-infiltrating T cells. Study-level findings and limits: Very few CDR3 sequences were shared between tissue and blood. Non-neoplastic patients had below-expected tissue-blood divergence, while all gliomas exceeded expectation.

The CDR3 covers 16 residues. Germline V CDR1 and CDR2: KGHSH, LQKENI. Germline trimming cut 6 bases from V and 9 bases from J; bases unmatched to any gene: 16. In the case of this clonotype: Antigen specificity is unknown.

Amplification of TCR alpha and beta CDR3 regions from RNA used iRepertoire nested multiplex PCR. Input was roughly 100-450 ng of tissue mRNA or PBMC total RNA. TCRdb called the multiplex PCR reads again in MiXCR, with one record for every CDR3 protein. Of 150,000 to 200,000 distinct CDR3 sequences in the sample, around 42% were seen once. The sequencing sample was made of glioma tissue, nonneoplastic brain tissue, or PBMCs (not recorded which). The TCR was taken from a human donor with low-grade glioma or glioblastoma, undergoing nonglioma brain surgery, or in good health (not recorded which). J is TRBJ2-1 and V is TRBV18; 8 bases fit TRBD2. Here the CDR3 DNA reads TGTGCCAGCTCCCCGGAACCGGGACTAGTCCGCCCTGAGCAGTTCTTC. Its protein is CASSPEPGLVRPEQFF.